What follows is one TCR beta chain and its context. Its recognized antigen is unknown. Per-base quality was not reported, and no clone a single base away is much larger than it. Library generation was performed with RT-PCR. The instrument was an Illumina MiSeq. Starting from the raw public reads, TCRdb applied fastp trimming at Q25, assembled clones with MiXCR and retained in-frame beta chains. When rows share a CDR3 protein, they turn into one entry using the most common DNA and genes. The sample table lists some 460 distinct CDR3 sequences, around three quarters of them with a count of one. 5.5% to 7% of the sample lies in the top ten. The data were taken from a study of CD4 T cell repertoires and nickel (dated by TCRdb to the early 2020s). Sequenced sample: CD4+ T cells from blood, not recorded whether cultured. The clonotype was recovered from a human donor in a nickel allergy study, with or without nickel allergy (not recorded which). It is not recorded whether this sample comes from one donor or several.

The CDR3 is CASSTLQGSSYEQYF. The DNA sequence is given as TGTGCCAGTAGTACCCTGCAGGGCAGCTCCTACGAGCAGTACTTC. The sequence is built from TRBV19 and TRBJ2-7; the D gene is perhaps TRBD1, on 5 matching bases. From the cysteine through the phenylalanine, the CDR3 covers 15 amino acids. CDR3 DNA is the only sequence kept; it has 45 bases, read in frame from the first base. V sheds 4 bases and J sheds 0 bases, leaving 13 bases between their ends. In the germline V gene (reference sequence), CDR1 corresponds to LNHDA and CDR2 to SQIVND.